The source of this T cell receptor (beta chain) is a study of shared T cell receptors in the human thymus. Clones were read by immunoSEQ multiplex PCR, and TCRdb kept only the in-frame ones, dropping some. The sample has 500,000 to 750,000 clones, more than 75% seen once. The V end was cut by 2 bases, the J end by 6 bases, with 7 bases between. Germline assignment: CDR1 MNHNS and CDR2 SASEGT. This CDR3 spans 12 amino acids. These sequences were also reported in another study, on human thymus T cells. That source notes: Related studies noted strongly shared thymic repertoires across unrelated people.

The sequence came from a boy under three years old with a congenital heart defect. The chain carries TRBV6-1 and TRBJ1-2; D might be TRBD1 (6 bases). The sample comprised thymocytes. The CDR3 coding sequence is TGTGCCAGCAGTGAACGGACAGATGGCTACACCTTC. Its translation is CASSERTDGYTF.